These 25 T cell receptor beta chains were sequenced from one sample in a study of early T cells in non-severe SARS-CoV-2 infection. TCRdb re-derived calls from the 5' RACE reads in MiXCR, one entry per CDR3 protein. The data show 60,000 to 90,000 distinct CDR3 sequences, around 17% seen once. Sequenced input: whole blood. The receptors derive from an adult who was a healthcare worker with PCR-confirmed SARS-CoV-2 infection or an uninfected control (not recorded which).

This clonotype was observed a handful of times. V usage is TRBV7-8 and J usage is TRBJ2-1, with 11 bases aligning to TRBD2. Per the germline V gene, CDR1 is SGHVS and CDR2 is FQNEAQ. V was clipped by 2 bases and J by 6 bases; unmatched bases: 9. CDR3 length: 17 residues. CDR3 DNA: TGTGCCAGCAGCTTACCCTTAGCGGGAGGGCCGGTCAATGAGCAGTTCTTC. Residues: CASSLPLAGGPVNEQFF. Combining the CDR3 with reference TRBV7-8 and TRBJ2-1 gives the whole variable domain GAGVSQSPRYKVAKRGQDVALRCDPISGHVSLFWYQQALGQGPEFLTYFQNEAQLDKSGLPSDRFFAERPEGSVSTLKIQRTQQEDSAVYLCASSLPLAGGPVNEQFFGPGTRLTVL.

The rearrangement uses TRBV4-1 and TRBJ2-7; D gene uncertain. The CDR3 contains 12 residues. V was clipped by 3 bases and J by 2 bases, with 5 bases between them. Germline loops: CDR1 MGHRA, CDR2 YSYEKL. CDR3 sequence: CASSQGTYEQYF. CDR3 DNA: TGCGCCAGCAGCCAGGGCACCTACGAGCAGTACTTC.

This clonotype was detected only a few times. The rearrangement uses TRBV27 and TRBJ2-7; tentatively, D is TRBD1 or TRBD2 (5 bases each). The V gene's germline CDR1 is MNHEY and CDR2 SMNVEV (reference sequence). The length of the CDR3 is 14 residues. Trimming cost V 3 bases and J 3 bases, with 12 bases left between them. This chain's CDR3 is CASSFRDGDYEQYF. CDR3 coding DNA: TGTGCCAGCAGTTTCCGGGACGGAGACTACGAGCAGTACTTC.

This clonotype was observed a few times. The chain recombines TRBV2 with TRBJ2-1; 8 bases line up with TRBD1. The CDR3 runs to 14 residues. In germline, CDR1 is SNHLY, CDR2 FYNNEI. The trim removed 7 bases at V and 7 bases at J, leaving 9 bases unmatched. CDR3 in amino acids: CASTGTGIGNEQFF. CDR3 bases: TGTGCCAGCACCGGGACAGGAATCGGAAATGAGCAGTTCTTC. Full variable domain (missing parts from reference TRBV2 and TRBJ2-1): EPEVTQTPSHQVTQMGQEVILRCVPISNHLYFYWYRQILGQKVEFLVSFYNNEISEKSEIFDDQFSVERPDGSNFTLKIRSTKLEDSAMYFCASTGTGIGNEQFFGPGTRLTVL.

This chain joins TRBV2 and TRBJ1-6, with 10 bases identical to TRBD1. Germline lookup yields CDR1 SNHLY and CDR2 FYNNEI. The ends lost 6 bases at V and 7 bases at J; junction bases unmatched: 0. This CDR3 has 13 residues. This chain's CDR3 is CASRGQGNSPLHF. In nucleotides, the CDR3 is TGTGCCAGCAGGGGACAGGGGAATTCACCCCTCCACTTT. The full variable domain, with the rest looked up from reference TRBV2 and TRBJ1-6, is EPEVTQTPSHQVTQMGQEVILRCVPISNHLYFYWYRQILGQKVEFLVSFYNNEISEKSEIFDDQFSVERPDGSNFTLKIRSTKLEDSAMYFCASRGQGNSPLHFGNGTRLTVT.

This clonotype was seen a few times. CDR3 sequence (DNA): TGTGCCAGCACCCCCTGGGACACCGGGGAGCTGTTTTTT. It yields the protein CASTPWDTGELFF. The chain uses TRBV12-3 or TRBV12-4 and TRBJ2-2; D call uncertain. This CDR3 region has 13 residues. The V gene lost 7 bases and the J gene lost 3 bases, with 9 bases spanning the gap.

This clonotype has just a few counts. The CDR3 protein is CASRLMGPLEAFF. The CDR3 DNA follows: TGTGCCAGCAGGTTAATGGGACCACTTGAAGCTTTCTTT. V usage is TRBV5-8 and J usage is TRBJ1-1, with D possibly matching TRBD1 (5 bases). This CDR3 is 13 amino acids long. Germline V gene sequence: CDR1 SGHTS, CDR2 YDEGEE. Trimming stripped 5 bases from V and 7 bases from J, with 15 bases between.

CDR3 DNA sequence: TGTGCCAGCAGCTTGGGTAGTTTCGCCGGGGGGACCCAGTACTTC. Its protein product is CASSLGSFAGGTQYF. The chain uses TRBV5-5 and TRBJ2-5, with D maybe TRBD2 (6 bases). Trimming left V 0 bases short and J 7 bases short, with 16 bases between. Germline assignment: CDR1 SGHKS and CDR2 YYEKEE (reference sequence). CDR3 length: 15 amino acids. The full variable domain, its missing parts supplied by reference TRBV5-5 and TRBJ2-5, is DAGVTQSPTHLIKTRGQQVTLRCSPISGHKSVSWYQQVLGQGPQFIFQYYEKEERGRGNFPDRFSARQFPNYSSELNVNALLLGDSALYLCASSLGSFAGGTQYFGPGTRLLVL.

This chain joins TRBV15 and TRBJ1-2; a weak D match, TRBD1 (5 bases). The V gene's germline CDR1 is LNHNV and CDR2 YYDKDF (reference sequence). This CDR3 has 13 amino acids. The germline V and J ends were trimmed by 8 bases and 2 bases, with 12 bases remaining between them. The CDR3 sequence is CATAGGDNYGYTF. The CDR3 DNA is TGTGCCACCGCCGGGGGGGACAACTATGGCTACACCTTC.

The rearrangement joins TRBV5-1 to TRBJ2-7; 7 bases match TRBD1. Germline V CDR1 and CDR2: SGHRS, YFSETQ. CDR3 length: 16 amino acids. The V and J ends lost 5 bases and 2 bases, in that order; junction bases with no gene match: 13. Here the CDR3 reads CASSPVEGAEAYEQYF. CDR3 bases: TGCGCCAGCAGTCCGGTTGAGGGGGCGGAAGCCTACGAGCAGTACTTC.

This clonotype turned up a few times. The rearrangement uses TRBV7-9 and TRBJ1-5, with D tentatively TRBD1 (5 bases). Looked up from germline, CDR1 is SEHNR and CDR2 is FQNEAQ (reference sequence). V was trimmed by 4 bases and J by 1 base, leaving 11 bases between them. The CDR3 extends over 15 amino acids. The CDR3 DNA sequence: TGTGCCAGCAGCTCCGGGACCGCGAGCAATCAGCCCCAGCATTTT. Translated: CASSSGTASNQPQHF.

This clonotype was detected only a few times. This chain uses TRBV6-4 with TRBJ2-3, with D possibly being TRBD1 or TRBD2 (5 bases each). CDR1 and CDR2 from the germline V gene are MRHNA and SNTAGT. V was clipped by 5 bases and J by 1 base, with 13 bases between them. The CDR3 has 15 amino acids. This CDR3 reads CASSSGTGRTDTQYF. DNA for the CDR3: TGTGCCAGCAGTTCCGGGACCGGTCGCACAGATACGCAGTATTTT.

The J gene is TRBJ1-5, the V gene TRBV11-2; TRBD1 aligns across 9 bases. The V and J ends lost 5 bases and 0 bases, in that order; junction bases with no gene match: 11. Germline CDR1 reads SGHAT; CDR2 reads FQNNGV. This CDR3 contains 18 residues. The CDR3 region has the DNA TGTGCCAGCAGCACTCCGACCGGGACAGGGTATAGCAATCAGCCCCAGCATTTT. Its protein product is CASSTPTGTGYSNQPQHF.

Many counts were recorded for this clonotype. J is TRBJ2-7 and V is TRBV19, with 8 bases aligning to TRBD1. Germline CDR1 is LNHDA and CDR2 is SQIVND (reference sequence). V shed 1 base and J 5 bases; nucleotides not matched to a gene: 7. The CDR3 extends over 15 amino acids. The CDR3: CASSIARTGLDEQYF. DNA for the CDR3: TGTGCCAGTAGTATAGCCCGGACAGGGTTAGACGAGCAGTACTTC.

This clonotype has only a few counts. This chain links TRBV20-1 with TRBJ2-1; no firm D call. The CDR3 spans 15 residues. Germline V CDR1 and CDR2: DFQATT, SNEGSKA (reference sequence). The ends were cut back, 0 bases at V and 7 bases at J, with 16 bases in the middle. In DNA, the CDR3 is TGCAGTGCTAGAGAGTTGAGCTTTGGTGGAAATGAGCAGTTCTTC. Translated, it gives CSARELSFGGNEQFF.

V and J are TRBV18 and TRBJ2-7; D gene ambiguous. CDR1 is KGHSH, CDR2 LQKENI, per germline. This CDR3 contains 14 residues. V shed 7 bases and J shed 2 bases, with 15 bases lying between them. CDR3 nucleotides: TGTGCCAGCTTACCCGACACTGGCGCCTACGAGCAGTACTTC. This sequence encodes CASLPDTGAYEQYF. Complete variable domain (other parts from reference TRBV18 and TRBJ2-7): NAGVMQNPRHLVRRRGQEARLRCSPMKGHSHVYWYRQLPEEGLKFMVYLQKENIIDESGMPKERFSAEFPKEGPSILRIQQVVRGDSAAYFCASLPDTGAYEQYFGPGTRLTVT.

This clonotype has just a few counts. The chain employs TRBV18 and TRBJ1-1; no clear D gene. V lost 3 bases to trimming and J lost 5 bases, with 16 bases between them. The CDR3 runs to 15 residues. The germline V gene has CDR1 KGHSH and CDR2 LQKENI. The CDR3 DNA reads as TGTGCCAGCTCACCGGACTGGGCTCTTCGGACTGAAGCTTTCTTT. It translates to CASSPDWALRTEAFF.

V and J are TRBV12-3 or TRBV12-4 and TRBJ2-3, with 9 bases fitting TRBD1. Trimming at V came to 6 bases and at J to 4 bases, leaving 11 bases not matched to a gene. CDR3 length: 16 residues. CDR3 in amino acids: CASSKFPGTGPDTQYF. The CDR3 DNA follows: TGTGCCAGCAGCAAATTCCCCGGGACAGGGCCAGATACGCAGTATTTT.

The table lists this clonotype with a few counts. The V and J genes are TRBV4-2 and TRBJ2-1; tentatively, D is TRBD1 or TRBD2 (5 bases each). The CDR3 is 19 residues long. Germline V CDR1 and CDR2: LGHNA, YNFKEQ. V gave up 1 base and J gave up 0 bases, with 19 bases separating them. The CDR3 DNA reads as TGTGCCAGCAGCCAAGCGCAAACTTGGGACGGCAGCTCCTACAATGAGCAGTTCTTC. It codes for CASSQAQTWDGSSYNEQFF.

This sequence joins TRBV7-8 and TRBJ2-1; D remains unclear. The CDR3 covers 12 residues. V shed 3 bases and J shed 9 bases, with 9 bases lying between them. The germline gives CDR1 SGHVS, CDR2 FQNEAQ. This CDR3 reads CASSLNEVEQFF. Written as DNA, the CDR3 is TGTGCCAGCAGCTTGAATGAGGTTGAGCAGTTCTTC.

The V and J genes are TRBV24-1 and TRBJ2-1, with D uncertain. In germline, CDR1 is KGHDR, CDR2 SFDVKD. The CDR3 contains 16 residues. The V and J ends lost 3 bases and 4 bases respectively, with 15 bases between them. The CDR3 sequence: CATSDPLGLRYNEQFF. DNA for the CDR3: TGTGCCACCAGTGATCCCCTCGGGTTAAGGTACAATGAGCAGTTCTTC.

The V and J genes are TRBV7-2 and TRBJ1-5, with D possibly TRBD1 on 6 matching bases. This CDR3 spans 15 amino acids. CDR1 is SGHTA and CDR2 is FQGNSA in the germline V gene. V was pared by 3 bases and J by 1 base, with 10 bases between. In DNA, the CDR3 is TGTGCCAGCAGCTTTCAAGGGGGAAGCAATCAGCCCCAGCATTTT. Encoded protein: CASSFQGGSNQPQHF.

This clonotype was detected only a few times. J is TRBJ1-5 and V is TRBV12-2. TRBV12-2 is annotated as a pseudogene. The CDR3 runs 17 residues. The CDR3 region has the DNA TGTGCAAGTCGCTCCAAGCCAGGATCTTATAGCAATCAGCCCCAGCATTTT. Translation gives CASRSKPGSYSNQPQHF.

On this clonotype itself: A much bigger clone sits one base away, suggesting this may be a read error. V usage is TRBV30 and J usage is TRBJ1-2, with D uncertain. This CDR3 region has 15 residues. In germline, CDR1 is GTSNPN, CDR2 SVGIG (reference sequence). The CDR3, as DNA: TGTGCCTGGAGTGTAGCAGGACTAGGAAACTATTGCTACACCTTC. Amino acids: CAWSVAGLGNYCYTF.

The chain is built from TRBV5-1 and TRBJ1-2; perhaps TRBD1 as D (5 bases). This CDR3 is built from 13 residues. The V gene's germline CDR1 is SGHRS and CDR2 YFSETQ. The V end lost 4 bases, the J end lost 7 bases, and 14 bases lay between the germline ends. CDR3 sequence: CASSATGPGGYTF. CDR3 DNA: TGCGCCAGCAGCGCCACAGGCCCCGGTGGCTACACCTTC.